Described below is a single T cell receptor (beta chain) sequence and its context. Authors' data handling: Estimates of nucleated cell counts were drawn from the amplification of reference gene primers. The assay was immunoSEQ multiplex PCR, and TCRdb's table has in-frame clones only and misses some. V and J calls and clone size are as listed in that table; D and trimming were resolved from the DNA. Among around 64,000 clones, roughly 89% were seen once, and the ten largest hold roughly 2%. V was trimmed by 5 bases and J by 0 bases, leaving 15 bases between them. Per germline, CDR1 LNHDA and CDR2 SQIVND (reference sequence). The CDR3 covers 16 residues. This sample stems from a study of blood T cell repertoires in COVID-19. Looking at the study overall: Collection of acute and convalescent COVID-19 samples took place in the United States, Italy and Spain. From T cells, B-cell-depleted T cells, or PBMCs came the material, which was cDNA or gDNA.

The sample was peripheral blood. This TCR derives from a man between 25 and 39 years old with acute or convalescent COVID-19. The J gene is TRBJ2-3, the V gene TRBV19, with no clear D. The CDR3 DNA reads as TGTGCCAGTAGTCCCCAAGACTCCGCTAGCACAGATACGCAGTATTTT. Translation gives CASSPQDSASTDTQYF. Full variable domain (missing parts from reference TRBV19 and TRBJ2-3): DGGITQSPKYLFRKEGQNVTLSCEQNLNHDAMYWYRQDPGQGLRLIYYSQIVNDFQKGDIAEGYSVSREKKESFPLTVTSAQKNPTAFYLCASSPQDSASTDTQYFGPGTRLTVL.